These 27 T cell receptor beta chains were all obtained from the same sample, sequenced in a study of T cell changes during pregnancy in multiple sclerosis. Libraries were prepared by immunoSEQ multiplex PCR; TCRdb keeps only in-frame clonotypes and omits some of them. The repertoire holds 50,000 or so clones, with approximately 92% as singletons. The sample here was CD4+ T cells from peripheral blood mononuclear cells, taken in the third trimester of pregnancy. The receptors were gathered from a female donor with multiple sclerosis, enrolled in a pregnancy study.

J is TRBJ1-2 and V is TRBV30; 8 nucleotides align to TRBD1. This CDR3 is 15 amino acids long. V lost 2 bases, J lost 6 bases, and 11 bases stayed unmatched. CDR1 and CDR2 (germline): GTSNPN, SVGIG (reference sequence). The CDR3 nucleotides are TGTGCCTGGAGTACCTGGACAGGGAAAAGGGATGGCTACACCTTC. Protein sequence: CAWSTWTGKRDGYTF.

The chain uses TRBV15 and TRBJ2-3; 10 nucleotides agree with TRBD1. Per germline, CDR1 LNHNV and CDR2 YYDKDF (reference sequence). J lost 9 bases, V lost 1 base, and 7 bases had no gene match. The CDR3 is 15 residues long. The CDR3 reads CATSRGGVGQGTQYF. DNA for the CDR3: TGTGCCACCAGCAGAGGTGGCGTGGGACAGGGGACGCAGTATTTT.

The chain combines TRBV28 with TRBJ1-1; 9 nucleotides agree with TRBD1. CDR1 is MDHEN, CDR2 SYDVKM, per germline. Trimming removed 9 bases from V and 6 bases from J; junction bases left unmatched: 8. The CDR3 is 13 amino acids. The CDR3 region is CASSGQGRAEAFF. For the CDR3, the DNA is TGTGCCAGTTCGGGACAGGGAAGGGCTGAAGCTTTCTTT.

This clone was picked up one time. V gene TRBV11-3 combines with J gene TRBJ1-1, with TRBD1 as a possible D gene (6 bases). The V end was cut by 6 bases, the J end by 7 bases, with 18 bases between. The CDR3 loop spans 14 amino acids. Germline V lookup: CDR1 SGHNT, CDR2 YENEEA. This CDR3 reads CASSHGTSHSEAFF. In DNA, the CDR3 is TGTGCCAGCAGTCACGGGACAAGTCATAGTGAAGCTTTCTTT.

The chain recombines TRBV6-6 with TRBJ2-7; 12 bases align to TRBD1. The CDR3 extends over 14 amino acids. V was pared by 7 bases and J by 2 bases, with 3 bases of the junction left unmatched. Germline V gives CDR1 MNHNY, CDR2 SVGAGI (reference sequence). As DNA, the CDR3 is TGTGCCAGCAAGGGACAGGGGGCCCCCTACGAGCAGTACTTC. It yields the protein CASKGQGAPYEQYF.

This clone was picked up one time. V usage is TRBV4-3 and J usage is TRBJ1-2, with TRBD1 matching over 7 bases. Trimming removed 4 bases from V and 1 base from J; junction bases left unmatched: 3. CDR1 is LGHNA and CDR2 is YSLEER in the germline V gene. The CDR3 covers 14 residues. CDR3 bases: TGCGCCAGCAGCCCGCGACAGGGTAACTATGGCTACACCTTC. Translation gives CASSPRQGNYGYTF.

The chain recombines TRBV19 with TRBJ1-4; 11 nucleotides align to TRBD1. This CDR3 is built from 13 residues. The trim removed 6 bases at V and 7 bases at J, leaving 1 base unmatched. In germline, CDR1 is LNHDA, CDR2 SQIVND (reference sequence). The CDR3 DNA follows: TGTGCCAGTAGGGACAGGGGGCTTGAAAAACTGTTTTTT. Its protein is CASRDRGLEKLFF.

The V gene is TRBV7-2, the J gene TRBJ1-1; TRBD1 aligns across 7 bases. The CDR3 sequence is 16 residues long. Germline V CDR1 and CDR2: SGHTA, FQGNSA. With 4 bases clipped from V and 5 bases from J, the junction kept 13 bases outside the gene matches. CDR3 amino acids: CASSWGWRGQGTEAFF. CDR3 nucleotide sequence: TGTGCCAGCAGCTGGGGGTGGAGGGGGCAGGGGACTGAAGCTTTCTTT. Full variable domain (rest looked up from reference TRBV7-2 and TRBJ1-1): GAGVSQSPSNKVTEKGKDVELRCDPISGHTALYWYRQSLGQGLEFLIYFQGNSAPDKSGLPSDRFSAERTGGSVSTLTIQRTQQEDSAVYLCASSWGWRGQGTEAFFGQGTRLTVV.

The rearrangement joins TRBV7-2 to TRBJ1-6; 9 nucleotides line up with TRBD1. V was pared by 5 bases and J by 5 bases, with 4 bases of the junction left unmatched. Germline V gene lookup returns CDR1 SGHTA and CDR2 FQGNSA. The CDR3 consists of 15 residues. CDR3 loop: CASSNGQGNNSPLHF. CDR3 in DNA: TGTGCCAGCAGCAACGGACAGGGGAATAATTCACCCCTCCACTTT.

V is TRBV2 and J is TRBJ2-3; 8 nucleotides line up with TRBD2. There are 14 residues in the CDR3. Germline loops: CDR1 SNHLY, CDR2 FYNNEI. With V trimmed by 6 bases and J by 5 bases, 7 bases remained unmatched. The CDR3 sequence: CASRAGTSGDTQYF. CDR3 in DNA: TGTGCCAGCAGGGCCGGGACTAGTGGAGATACGCAGTATTTT.

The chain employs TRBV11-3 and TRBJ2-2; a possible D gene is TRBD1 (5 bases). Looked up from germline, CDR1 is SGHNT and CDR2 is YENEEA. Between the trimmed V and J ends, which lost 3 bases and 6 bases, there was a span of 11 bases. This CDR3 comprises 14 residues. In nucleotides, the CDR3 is TGTGCCAGCAGCTTTCCAGGGCGAGCCGGGGAGCTGTTTTTT. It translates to CASSFPGRAGELFF. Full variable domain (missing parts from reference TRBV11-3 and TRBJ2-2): EAGVVQSPRYKIIEKKQPVAFWCNPISGHNTLYWYLQNLGQGPELLIRYENEEAVDDSQLPKDRFSAERLKGVDSTLKIQPAELGDSAVYLCASSFPGRAGELFFGEGSRLTVL.

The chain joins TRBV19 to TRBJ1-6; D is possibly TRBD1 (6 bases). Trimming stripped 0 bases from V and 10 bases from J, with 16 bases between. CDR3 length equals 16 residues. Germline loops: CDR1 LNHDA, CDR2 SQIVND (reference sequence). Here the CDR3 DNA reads TGTGCCAGTAGTATAGATGGGGGCGAGGGACGGTCACCCCTCCACTTT. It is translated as CASSIDGGEGRSPLHF.

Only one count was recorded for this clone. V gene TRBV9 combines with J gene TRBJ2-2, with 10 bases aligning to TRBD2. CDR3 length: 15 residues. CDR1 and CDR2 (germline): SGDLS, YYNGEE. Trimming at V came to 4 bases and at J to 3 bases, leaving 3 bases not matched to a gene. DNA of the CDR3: TGTGCCAGCAGCCAACTAGCGGGGTACACCGGGGAGCTGTTTTTT. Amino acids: CASSQLAGYTGELFF.

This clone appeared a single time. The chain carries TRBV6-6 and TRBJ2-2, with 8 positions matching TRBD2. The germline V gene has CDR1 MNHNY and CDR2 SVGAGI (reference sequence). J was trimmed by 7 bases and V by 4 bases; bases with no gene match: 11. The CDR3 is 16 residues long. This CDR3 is CASSWAMAGGVGELFF. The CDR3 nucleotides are TGTGCCAGCAGTTGGGCGATGGCGGGGGGTGTCGGGGAGCTGTTTTTT.

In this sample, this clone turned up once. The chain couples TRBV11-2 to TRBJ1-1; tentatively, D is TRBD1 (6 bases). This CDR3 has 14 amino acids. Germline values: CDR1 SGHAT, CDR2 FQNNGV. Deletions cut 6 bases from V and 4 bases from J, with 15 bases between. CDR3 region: CASRQDRARTEAFF. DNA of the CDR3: TGTGCCAGCAGACAGGACAGAGCCCGCACTGAAGCTTTCTTT. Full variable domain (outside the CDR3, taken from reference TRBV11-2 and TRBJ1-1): EAGVAQSPRYKIIEKRQSVAFWCNPISGHATLYWYQQILGQGPKLLIQFQNNGVVDDSQLPKDRFSAERLKGVDSTLKIQPAKLEDSAVYLCASRQDRARTEAFFGQGTRLTVV.

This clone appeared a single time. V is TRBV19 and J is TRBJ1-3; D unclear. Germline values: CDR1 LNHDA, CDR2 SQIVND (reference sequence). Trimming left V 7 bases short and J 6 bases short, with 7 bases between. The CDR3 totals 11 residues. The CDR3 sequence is CASTEANTIYF. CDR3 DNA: TGTGCCAGTACCGAGGCAAACACCATATATTTT.

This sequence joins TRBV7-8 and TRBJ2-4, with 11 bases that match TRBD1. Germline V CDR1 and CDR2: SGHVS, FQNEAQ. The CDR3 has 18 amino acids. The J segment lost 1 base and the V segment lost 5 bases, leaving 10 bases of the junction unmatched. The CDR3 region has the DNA TGTGCCAGCAGCCCTCGGACAGGGGGCGATTGGGCCAAAAACATTCAGTACTTC. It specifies CASSPRTGGDWAKNIQYF. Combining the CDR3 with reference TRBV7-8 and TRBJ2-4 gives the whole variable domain GAGVSQSPRYKVAKRGQDVALRCDPISGHVSLFWYQQALGQGPEFLTYFQNEAQLDKSGLPSDRFFAERPEGSVSTLKIQRTQQEDSAVYLCASSPRTGGDWAKNIQYFGAGTRLSVL.

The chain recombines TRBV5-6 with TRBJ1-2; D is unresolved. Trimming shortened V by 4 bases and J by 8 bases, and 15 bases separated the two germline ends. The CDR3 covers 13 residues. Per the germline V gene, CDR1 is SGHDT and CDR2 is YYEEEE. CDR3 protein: CASSIWPSGGYTF. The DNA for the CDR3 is TGTGCCAGCAGCATTTGGCCCAGCGGAGGCTACACCTTC.

Here the CDR3 reads CASSYSGRGVEAFF. The CDR3 bases are TGTGCCAGCAGTTACTCAGGTCGGGGGGTTGAAGCTTTCTTT. V is TRBV6-6 and J is TRBJ1-1; possible D gene TRBD1, 5 bases. This CDR3 has 14 residues. V was clipped by 0 bases and J by 7 bases, with 12 bases between them. CDR1 and CDR2 (germline): MNHNY, SVGAGI (reference sequence).

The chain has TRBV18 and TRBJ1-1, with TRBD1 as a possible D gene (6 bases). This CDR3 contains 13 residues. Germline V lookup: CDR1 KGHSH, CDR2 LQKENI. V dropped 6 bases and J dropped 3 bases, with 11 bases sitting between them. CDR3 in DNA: TGTGCCAGCTCGTCGGGACAAGACACTGAAGCTTTCTTT. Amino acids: CASSSGQDTEAFF.

The CDR3 loop is CASSLGWARGNTEAFF. The CDR3 DNA reads as TGTGCCAGCAGCTTAGGTTGGGCCAGGGGGAACACTGAAGCTTTCTTT. The rearrangement links TRBV7-2 to TRBJ1-1, with D possibly TRBD1 on 6 matching bases. Trimming took 1 base from V and 1 from J, leaving 13 bases between them. This CDR3 is 16 amino acids long. Germline loops: CDR1 SGHTA, CDR2 FQGNSA.

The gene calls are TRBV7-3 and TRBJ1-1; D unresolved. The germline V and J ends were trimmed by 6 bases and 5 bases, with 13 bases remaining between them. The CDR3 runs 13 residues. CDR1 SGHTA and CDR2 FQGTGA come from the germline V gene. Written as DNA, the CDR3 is TGTGCCAGCAGGGAGGGATGGGGTACTGAAGCTTTCTTT. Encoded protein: CASREGWGTEAFF.

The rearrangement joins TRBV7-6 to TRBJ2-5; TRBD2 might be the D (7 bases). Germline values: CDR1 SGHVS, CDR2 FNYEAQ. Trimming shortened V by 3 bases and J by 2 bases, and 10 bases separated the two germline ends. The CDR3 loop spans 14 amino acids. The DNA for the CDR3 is TGTGCCAGCAGCTTGGGGGGGCCACAAGAGACCCAGTACTTC. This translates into CASSLGGPQETQYF.

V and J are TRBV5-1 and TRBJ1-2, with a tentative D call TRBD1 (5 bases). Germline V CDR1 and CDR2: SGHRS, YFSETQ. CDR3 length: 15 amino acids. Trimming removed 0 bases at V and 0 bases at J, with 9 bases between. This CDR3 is CASSLGTGANYGYTF. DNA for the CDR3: TGCGCCAGCAGCTTGGGTACAGGAGCTAACTATGGCTACACCTTC.

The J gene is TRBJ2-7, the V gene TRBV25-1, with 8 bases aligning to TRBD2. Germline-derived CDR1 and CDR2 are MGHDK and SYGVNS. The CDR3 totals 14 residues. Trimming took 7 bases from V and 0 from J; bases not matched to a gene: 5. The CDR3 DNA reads TGTGCCAGCATACCGGGGGGGCGCTCCTACGAGCAGTACTTC. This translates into CASIPGGRSYEQYF.

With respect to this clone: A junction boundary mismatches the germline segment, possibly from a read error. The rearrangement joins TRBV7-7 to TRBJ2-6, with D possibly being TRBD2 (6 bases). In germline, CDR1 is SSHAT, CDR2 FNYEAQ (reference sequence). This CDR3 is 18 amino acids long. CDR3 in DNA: TGTGCTAGCAGCTTAGCGGCAGCCCCTAGCTCTGGGGCCAACGTCCTGACTTTC. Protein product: CASSLAAAPSSGANVLTF.

Written as DNA, the CDR3 is TGTGCCAGCAGCTTGAGAGGAGGCGGACCTTTGAAACCTGAAGCTTTCTTT. Amino acids: CASSLRGGGPLKPEAFF. V is TRBV5-4 and J is TRBJ1-1, with D unresolved. This CDR3 has 17 amino acids. Germline V lookup: CDR1 SGHNT, CDR2 YYREEE (reference sequence). Trimming pared 1 base from V and 6 bases from J, leaving 22 bases between. Filled out from reference TRBV5-4 and TRBJ1-1, the complete variable domain reads ETGVTQSPTHLIKTRGQQVTLRCSSQSGHNTVSWYQQALGQGPQFIFQYYREEENGRGNFPPRFSGLQFPNYSSELNVNALELDDSALYLCASSLRGGGPLKPEAFFGQGTRLTVV.